This entry is about one T cell receptor (beta chain). This entry comes from a study of shared clonotypes between healthy human individuals. Naive CD8 populations comprised CD45RO-negative cells positively selected for CCR7, excluding terminally differentiated effector memory CD45RA+ cells. Within Nashville, Tennessee resided all donors, each a Caucasian adult. Profiling relied on immunoSEQ multiplex PCR, and the TCRdb table lists in-frame clones only, not all of them. The top ten hold approximately 0.1% of the sample, which has hundreds of thousands of clones, roughly 96% seen once. The CDR3 runs to 14 residues. Germline CDR1 reads GTSNPN; CDR2 reads SVGIG (reference sequence). The germline V and J ends were trimmed by 0 bases and 1 base, with 9 bases remaining between them.

The sample taken for sequencing was naive CD8+ T cells sorted from blood. The receptor comes from a woman in her twenties or thirties in good health. The chain links TRBV30 to TRBJ1-1; the D is unclear. CDR3 sequence: CAWSVLRKNTEAFF. The CDR3 DNA reads as TGTGCCTGGAGTGTACTGAGGAAGAACACTGAAGCTTTCTTT.